The entry that follows covers one T cell receptor beta chain sequence. Its antigen specificity is not known. It has no much larger one-base neighbor in the sample; base qualities were not kept. These data come from a study of post-analysis software for immune sequencing data (dated by TCRdb to 2014 to 2015). Some background on the complete study: Recorded disease courses included relapsing-remitting, secondary progressive and progressive-relapsing multiple sclerosis, with some patients lacking subtype annotation. The patient repertoires were set against 11 previously published healthy control repertoires from donors whose ages ranged from roughly 6 to 26 years. A subset of samples was prepared in parallel using single-end sample barcoding, then pooled and co-amplified after Illumina adapter ligation.

TCR beta repertoires were profiled from peripheral blood of about a dozen young patients with multiple sclerosis to demonstrate the VDJtools post-analysis software. The multiple sclerosis patients were children and adolescents between about 6 and 16 years of age. From the cysteine through the phenylalanine, the CDR3 covers 15 amino acids. Left in the record is the CDR3 DNA by itself, 45 bases read in frame from the first base. The germline V gene encodes CDR1 MNHEY and CDR2 SVGAGI. Cut back by 4 bases and 10 bases, the V and J ends lie 17 bases apart. Library construction relied on PCR. The listed sequencing device is Illumina HiSeq 2500. Unique molecular identifiers were incorporated into TCR beta cDNA libraries to reduce PCR and sequencing biases. Every 1 to 10 million input T cells yielded approximately 500,000 cDNA molecules, meaning each molecule approximated one T cell. The patient libraries were prepared and sequenced with the same protocol used for the earlier healthy control dataset. Samples belonging to the same batch were prepared together, multiplexed and sequenced on a shared HiSeq lane. The study's own analysis went as follows. Raw barcoded reads were processed with MIGEC, discarding single-read molecular identifier groups before consensus assembly and CDR3 extraction. VDJtools was used for post-analysis of the clonotype tables, with diversity normalized by down-sampling every dataset to the smallest sample size. Repertoire overlap clustering matched CDR3 amino acid but not nucleotide sequences to correct batch-related cross-sample contamination. TCRdb ran its own pipeline on the public reads, namely fastp trimming at Q25 and MiXCR clone calling, and kept in-frame beta chains. Merged by CDR3 protein, the rows form single entries marked with the most common genes and DNA. The V and J calls and clone size are TCRdb's, not the authors'. Across this sample there are 380,000 or so distinct CDR3 sequences, with roughly 36% seen only once. Together, the top ten hold roughly an eighth of the sample.

What the authors observed across the whole study: Four or five TRBV segments, including TRBV5-6, TRBV5-1 and TRBV20-1, were significantly more frequent in patients than controls. The multiple sclerosis patient group was slightly younger than the control group. Strong co-clustering of samples prepared in the same batch was shown by direct clustering with F measure, prompting a batch-effect correction. Normalized Chao1 diversity was significantly lower in multiple sclerosis patients than controls, suggesting substantial peripheral T-cell clonal expansion.

The source is a girl under 18 with multiple sclerosis. Sequenced input: blood. Here the chain combines TRBV6-5 and TRBJ1-6; matching of 6 bases hints at TRBD1 as the D gene. The CDR3 protein sequence reads: CASSSHFRGNSPLHF. Here is the DNA: TGTGCCAGCAGTTCTCATTTCAGGGGTAACTCACCCCTCCACTTT.